These 26 T cell receptor beta chains share one sample of origin, sequenced in a study of beta chain features in type 1 diabetes. Sequencing targeted expressed TCRB transcripts, as all isolated RNA had been reverse transcribed. Sequenced by immunoSEQ multiplex PCR; TCRdb stores in-frame clones only, minus some. The sample contains approximately 250,000 clones, 13% to 15% of which appear only once. The sequencing sample was made of naive CD4+ T cells from blood. The receptors originated from a woman between 40 and 50 years old in good health.

This clone occurred a few times. V is TRBV6-6 and J is TRBJ1-6; 7 nucleotides align to TRBD1. The CDR3 runs to 14 residues. With 5 bases clipped from V and 10 bases from J, the junction kept 8 bases outside the gene matches. CDR1 is MNHNY and CDR2 is SVGAGI in the germline V gene (reference sequence). Here the CDR3 DNA reads TGTGCCAGCAGTCCACAGGGGTCGAGATCACCCCTCCACTTT. Amino acid sequence: CASSPQGSRSPLHF.

A few counts support this clone. The chain combines TRBV9 with TRBJ2-7, with D tentatively TRBD2 (5 bases). CDR1 and CDR2 from the germline V gene are SGDLS and YYNGEE. Trimming cost V 5 bases and J 4 bases, with 19 bases left between them. The CDR3 spans 15 residues. The CDR3 nucleotides read TGTGCCAGCAGAGGATTTAACTGGGAGTTTTACGAGCAGTACTTC. Protein product: CASRGFNWEFYEQYF. Using reference TRBV9 and TRBJ2-7 for the parts outside the CDR3, the full variable domain is DSGVTQTPKHLITATGQRVTLRCSPRSGDLSVYWYQQSLDQGLQFLIQYYNGEERAKGNILERFSAQQFPDLHSELNLSSLELGDSALYFCASRGFNWEFYEQYFGPGTRLTVT.

The chain combines TRBV6-6 with TRBJ2-7; 9 nucleotides line up with TRBD2. CDR1 MNHNY and CDR2 SVGAGI come from the germline V gene (reference sequence). Losses at the gene ends were 6 bases for V and 4 bases for J; bases not matched to a gene: 4. This CDR3 is 13 amino acids long. The CDR3 spells CASSAGGRYEQYF. Here the CDR3 DNA reads TGTGCCAGCAGCGCGGGGGGGCGGTACGAGCAGTACTTC.

This clone showed up just a few times. The chain has TRBV2 and TRBJ2-7, with D possibly being TRBD1 (6 bases). This CDR3 spans 14 amino acids. The germline V gene has CDR1 SNHLY and CDR2 FYNNEI. The V end lost 4 bases, the J end lost 0 bases, and 10 bases lay between the germline ends. CDR3 sequence reads: CASSADRYSYEQYF. The CDR3 nucleotides are TGTGCCAGCAGTGCGGACAGATACTCCTACGAGCAGTACTTC.

This clone was picked up a small number of times. The chain recombines TRBV2 with TRBJ1-5; tentative D call: TRBD1 (5 bases). CDR3 length: 14 amino acids. Trimming left V 6 bases short and J 4 bases short, with 13 bases between. Per germline, CDR1 SNHLY and CDR2 FYNNEI. The CDR3 nucleotides read TGTGCCAGCAGGGCCAGACAGAGTAATCAGCCCCAGCATTTT. Its protein is CASRARQSNQPQHF. The entire variable domain, with the rest obtained from reference TRBV2 and TRBJ1-5, is as follows: EPEVTQTPSHQVTQMGQEVILRCVPISNHLYFYWYRQILGQKVEFLVSFYNNEISEKSEIFDDQFSVERPDGSNFTLKIRSTKLEDSAMYFCASRARQSNQPQHFGDGTRLSIL.

A few counts support this clone. V is TRBV4-3 and J is TRBJ1-1; D is possibly TRBD1 (6 bases). This CDR3 is built from 17 residues. The germline V gene has CDR1 LGHNA and CDR2 YSLEER. The V and J ends lost 5 bases and 0 bases respectively, with 19 bases between them. CDR3 sequence: CASSGGRGASMNTEAFF. CDR3 bases: TGCGCCAGCAGCGGGGGTCGGGGGGCCTCTATGAACACTGAAGCTTTCTTT.

This clone was seen more than once but under ten times. This chain connects TRBV9 to TRBJ2-2, with a possible D match to TRBD2 (5 bases). V lost 5 bases and J lost 6, with 8 bases in between. CDR1 and CDR2 from the germline V gene are SGDLS and YYNGEE. The CDR3 runs to 12 residues. For the CDR3, the DNA is TGTGCCAGCAGGAGTAGCGCCGGGGAGCTGTTTTTT. It yields the protein CASRSSAGELFF.

This clone has more than one count but fewer than ten. The rearrangement links TRBV19 to TRBJ2-1; TRBD2 matches at 10 bases. The V segment lost 7 bases and the J segment 10 bases; nucleotides outside the gene matches: 7. Germline CDR1 reads LNHDA; CDR2 reads SQIVND (reference sequence). CDR3 length: 13 amino acids. In nucleotides, the CDR3 is TGTGCCAGTACAGCGGGGGGGGTGAGGGAGCAGTTCTTC. Encoded protein: CASTAGGVREQFF.

V gene TRBV29-1 combines with J gene TRBJ1-3; no clear D gene. Germline V gene lookup returns CDR1 SQVTM and CDR2 ANQGSEA. This CDR3 has 17 amino acids. V was shortened by 4 bases and J by 0 bases, with 19 bases between the two germline ends. The CDR3 loop is CSVGVGQATLSGNTIYF. For the CDR3, the DNA is TGCAGCGTTGGGGTGGGTCAGGCAACCCTCTCTGGAAACACCATATATTTT.

This clone was seen more than once but under ten times. This chain links TRBV2 with TRBJ2-7, with D possibly matching TRBD2 (5 bases). V lost 0 bases, J lost 6 bases, and 6 bases lay in between. Germline-derived CDR1 and CDR2 are SNHLY and FYNNEI. The CDR3 is 12 amino acids. This CDR3 is CASSEAGSEQYF. For the CDR3, the DNA is TGTGCCAGCAGTGAAGCAGGGAGCGAGCAGTACTTC.

Comments on this clone: The same CDR3 arises from other DNA sequences in this sample as well. This rearrangement joins TRBV6-5 to TRBJ2-3; 12 bases match TRBD2. Looked up from germline, CDR1 is MNHEY and CDR2 is SVGAGI. The CDR3 is 15 residues long. The J segment lost 2 bases and the V segment lost 5 bases, leaving 2 bases of the junction unmatched. The chain's CDR3 is CASSLAGGITDTQYF. As DNA, the CDR3 is TGTGCCAGCAGTCTAGCGGGGGGGATCACAGATACGCAGTATTTT.

This clone was seen a few times. The V gene is TRBV11-2, the J gene TRBJ1-2; 9 bases map to TRBD1. Germline V gene lookup returns CDR1 SGHAT and CDR2 FQNNGV. The CDR3 has 14 residues. Unmatched junction bases numbered 8, after V lost 5 bases and J lost 7 bases. Here the CDR3 DNA reads TGTGCCAGCAGCCACAGTCGGGACAGGGTTGGCTACACCTTC. It translates to CASSHSRDRVGYTF. Together with reference TRBV11-2 and TRBJ1-2, the CDR3 gives the full variable domain: EAGVAQSPRYKIIEKRQSVAFWCNPISGHATLYWYQQILGQGPKLLIQFQNNGVVDDSQLPKDRFSAERLKGVDSTLKIQPAKLEDSAVYLCASSHSRDRVGYTFGSGTRLTVV.

This clone was seen only a few times. The V gene is TRBV9, the J gene TRBJ1-4; TRBD1 aligns across 12 bases. J gave up 7 bases and V 5 bases, and 9 bases lay outside the gene matches. Looked up from germline, CDR1 is SGDLS and CDR2 is YYNGEE. This CDR3 has 16 residues. Here the CDR3 reads CASRAGGTGGSEKLFF. CDR3 coding DNA: TGTGCCAGCAGAGCCGGAGGGACAGGGGGCAGTGAAAAACTGTTTTTT.

The chain uses TRBV15 and TRBJ2-3; the D gene is possibly TRBD2 (6 bases). V lost 0 bases to trimming and J lost 6 bases, with 7 bases between them. This CDR3 region has 13 residues. Germline CDR1 reads LNHNV; CDR2 reads YYDKDF (reference sequence). Here the CDR3 reads CATSREGGDTQYF. The CDR3 region has the DNA TGTGCCACCAGCAGAGAGGGGGGTGATACGCAGTATTTT.

J is TRBJ2-7 and V is TRBV7-8; D not certain. CDR1 and CDR2 (germline): SGHVS, FQNEAQ. CDR3 length: 14 residues. V lost 0 bases to trimming and J lost 2 bases, with 8 bases between them. DNA for the CDR3: TGTGCCAGCAGCTTAGCGCTCAGGACCTACGAGCAGTACTTC. Amino acid sequence: CASSLALRTYEQYF.

The chain has TRBV6-5 and TRBJ1-2; D not certain. Germline V lookup: CDR1 MNHEY, CDR2 SVGAGI. The CDR3 contains 15 residues. Trimming pared 0 bases from V and 0 bases from J, leaving 8 bases between. The CDR3 DNA follows: TGTGCCAGCAGTTACTCCACGGTAGCTAACTATGGCTACACCTTC. This sequence encodes CASSYSTVANYGYTF.

This clone was counted a few times. The V gene is TRBV9, the J gene TRBJ2-1; TRBD1 matches 9 bases. Unmatched junction bases numbered 8, after V lost 2 bases and J lost 2 bases. CDR1 and CDR2 (germline): SGDLS, YYNGEE. The CDR3 sequence is 17 residues long. Written as DNA, the CDR3 is TGTGCCAGCAGCGTTTTCCCCGGGACAGGGACCTACAATGAGCAGTTCTTC. Its translation: CASSVFPGTGTYNEQFF.

The CDR3 region is CASRRGANEKLFF. DNA for the CDR3: TGTGCCAGTAGAAGGGGTGCTAATGAAAAACTGTTTTTT. The V gene is TRBV19, the J gene TRBJ1-4; D is perhaps TRBD1 (5 bases). Germline V gives CDR1 LNHDA, CDR2 SQIVND (reference sequence). This CDR3 comprises 13 residues. V was pared by 6 bases and J by 3 bases, with 8 bases between.

This clone has only a few counts. The chain employs TRBV11-1 and TRBJ2-7, with D maybe TRBD1 (6 bases). Deletions cut 5 bases from V and 2 bases from J, with 16 bases between. This CDR3 is 15 amino acids long. Germline assignment: CDR1 SGHAT and CDR2 FQDESV (reference sequence). The CDR3 DNA is TGTGCCAGCAGCCCCACATGGACAGAGACCTACGAGCAGTACTTC. This codes for CASSPTWTETYEQYF.

The J gene is TRBJ2-3, the V gene TRBV5-1, with 8 bases identical to TRBD2. CDR3 length: 15 amino acids. V lost 3 bases, J lost 2 bases, and 5 bases stayed unmatched. CDR1 and CDR2 from the germline V gene are SGHRS and YFSETQ. The CDR3 spells CASSSRGAATDTQYF. CDR3 DNA sequence: TGCGCCAGCAGCTCGCGGGGGGCCGCCACAGATACGCAGTATTTT. Full variable domain (missing parts from reference TRBV5-1 and TRBJ2-3): KAGVTQTPRYLIKTRGQQVTLSCSPISGHRSVSWYQQTPGQGLQFLFEYFSETQRNKGNFPGRFSGRQFSNSRSEMNVSTLELGDSALYLCASSSRGAATDTQYFGPGTRLTVL.

J is TRBJ2-5 and V is TRBV7-2, with TRBD2 matching 14 bases. This CDR3 has 18 residues. Germline lookup yields CDR1 SGHTA and CDR2 FQGNSA. V was clipped by 2 bases and J by 0 bases; unmatched bases: 5. The CDR3 spells CASSLSRLAGGYQETQYF. Written as DNA, the CDR3 is TGTGCCAGCAGCTTAAGCCGACTAGCGGGGGGGTACCAAGAGACCCAGTACTTC.

The chain joins TRBV7-9 to TRBJ1-4; 12 bases fit TRBD1. Unmatched junction bases numbered 8, after V lost 4 bases and J lost 8 bases. The CDR3 covers 16 residues. From germline, CDR1 is SEHNR and CDR2 FQNEAQ (reference sequence). The CDR3 is CASSSPGQGAREKLFF. CDR3 DNA: TGTGCCAGCAGCTCTCCGGGACAGGGGGCGAGGGAAAAACTGTTTTTT.

This clone was seen a handful of times. The chain is built from TRBV2 and TRBJ1-3, with D unclear. The CDR3 is 13 residues long. Germline V gene sequence: CDR1 SNHLY, CDR2 FYNNEI. V lost 6 bases and J 7 bases, leaving 13 bases between the germline ends. In DNA form, the CDR3 reads TGTGCCAGCAGCCGCGGACTGACGAACACCATATATTTT. The encoded protein is CASSRGLTNTIYF.

This rearrangement joins TRBV2 to TRBJ2-5, with D perhaps matching TRBD2 (5 bases). V was pared by 9 bases and J by 0 bases, with 14 bases between. The CDR3 has 14 residues. Germline CDR1 reads SNHLY; CDR2 reads FYNNEI. The CDR3 sequence is CASYGGQYQETQYF. The CDR3 region has the DNA TGTGCCAGTTATGGCGGGCAGTACCAAGAGACCCAGTACTTC. Full variable domain (outside the CDR3, taken from reference TRBV2 and TRBJ2-5): EPEVTQTPSHQVTQMGQEVILRCVPISNHLYFYWYRQILGQKVEFLVSFYNNEISEKSEIFDDQFSVERPDGSNFTLKIRSTKLEDSAMYFCASYGGQYQETQYFGPGTRLLVL.

The chain links TRBV5-1 to TRBJ1-6, with unresolved D. Germline V gives CDR1 SGHRS, CDR2 YFSETQ. CDR3 size: 13 residues. V dropped 0 bases and J dropped 7 bases, with 5 bases sitting between them. The CDR3 loop reads CASSLAENSPLHF. CDR3 bases: TGCGCCAGCAGCTTGGCCGAGAATTCACCCCTCCACTTT.

This clone was recorded a few times. The rearrangement links TRBV7-2 to TRBJ2-1; perhaps TRBD1 as D (5 bases). This CDR3 contains 16 residues. Trimming removed 1 base at V and 2 bases at J, with 12 bases between. Germline assignment: CDR1 SGHTA and CDR2 FQGNSA. The CDR3 reads CASSLEPPGPYNEQFF. The DNA for the CDR3 is TGTGCCAGCAGCTTAGAGCCCCCAGGGCCCTACAATGAGCAGTTCTTC.